The 26 T cell receptor beta chains listed next were all sequenced from one sample in a study of blood T cell repertoires in COVID-19. Generated by immunoSEQ multiplex PCR, the TCRdb table keeps only in-frame clones and is missing some. The sample lists 200,000 to 300,000 clones, 65% to 90% seen once, with around 9.8% in the top ten. Sequenced: PBMCs or T cells enriched from blood (not recorded which). Receptors originate from a woman between 45 and 60 years old with acute COVID-19.

The V gene is TRBV12-3 or TRBV12-4, the J gene TRBJ1-1, with a possible D match to TRBD1 (6 bases). The CDR3 is made up of 13 amino acids. Between the trimmed V and J ends, which lost 0 bases and 4 bases, there was a span of 6 bases. This CDR3 is CASSLARGTEAFF. CDR3 sequence (DNA): TGTGCCAGCAGTTTAGCCAGGGGCACTGAAGCTTTCTTT.

V gene TRBV6-5 combines with J gene TRBJ1-2, with 7 nucleotides matching TRBD1. Germline V gene data show CDR1 as MNHEY and CDR2 as SVGAGI. J lost 0 bases, V lost 4 bases, and 5 bases had no gene match. The CDR3 is 15 amino acids. CDR3 DNA: TGTGCCAGCAGTTTGCAGGGGGTACCTAACTATGGCTACACCTTC. It specifies CASSLQGVPNYGYTF.

The genes are TRBV19 and TRBJ2-3; 13 nucleotides agree with TRBD2. With V trimmed by 5 bases and J by 5 bases, 7 bases remained unmatched. Germline lookup yields CDR1 LNHDA and CDR2 SQIVND (reference sequence). The CDR3 totals 16 residues. CDR3 sequence reads: CASSLLAGGPLDTQYF. The CDR3 DNA sequence: TGTGCCAGTAGTTTACTAGCGGGGGGGCCTTTAGATACGCAGTATTTT.

The CDR3 reads CASSLRQSGANVLTF. The CDR3 DNA is TGTGCCAGCAGCCTACGACAATCTGGGGCCAACGTCCTGACTTTC. This chain uses TRBV5-6 with TRBJ2-6; D ambiguous. In germline, CDR1 is SGHDT, CDR2 YYEEEE. V lost 4 bases to trimming and J lost 1 base, with 9 bases between them. This CDR3 spans 15 amino acids.

The CDR3 DNA is TGTGCCAGCAGCCCGGGACTGCGAATGAACACTGAAGCTTTCTTT. Amino acid sequence: CASSPGLRMNTEAFF. The J gene is TRBJ1-1, the V gene TRBV14; tentatively, D is TRBD1 (5 bases). CDR1 is SGHDN and CDR2 is FVKESK in the germline V gene. CDR3 length equals 15 residues. V shed 4 bases and J shed 0 bases, with 12 bases lying between them.

The chain links TRBV5-1 to TRBJ1-6, with unresolved D. Germline V gene lookup returns CDR1 SGHRS and CDR2 YFSETQ. Trimming pared 3 bases from V and 5 bases from J, leaving 6 bases between. This CDR3 has 13 amino acids. CDR3 sequence: CASSSLDNSPLHF. The CDR3 nucleotides read TGCGCCAGCAGCTCCCTCGATAATTCACCCCTCCACTTT.

The gene calls are TRBV2 and TRBJ1-2; D might be TRBD1 (5 bases). The CDR3 sequence is 15 residues long. The germline V and J ends were trimmed by 4 bases and 7 bases, with 19 bases remaining between them. The germline V gene has CDR1 SNHLY and CDR2 FYNNEI. CDR3 sequence: CASSGWTPTEGGYTF. The DNA of the CDR3 is TGTGCCAGCAGTGGGTGGACACCCACGGAGGGTGGCTACACCTTC.

V usage is TRBV6-5 and J usage is TRBJ1-1, with TRBD1 as a possible D gene (6 bases). The ends were cut back, 6 bases at V and 7 bases at J, with 12 bases in the middle. The CDR3 consists of 12 residues. Looked up from germline, CDR1 is MNHEY and CDR2 is SVGAGI. The CDR3 region has the DNA TGTGCCAGCAGCAACAGGGCTAATGAAGCTTTCTTT. It specifies CASSNRANEAFF.

This chain links TRBV5-6 with TRBJ2-7; 10 nucleotides agree with TRBD1. The CDR3 spans 17 residues. With 4 bases clipped from V and 4 bases from J, the junction kept 14 bases outside the gene matches. Per the germline V gene, CDR1 is SGHDT and CDR2 is YYEEEE. Here the CDR3 DNA reads TGTGCCAGCAGCGCACGATTCGGGGACAGGGGCCCGTACGAGCAGTACTTC. It yields the protein CASSARFGDRGPYEQYF.

The chain carries TRBV10-3 and TRBJ1-2, with D possibly TRBD1 on 5 matching bases. Germline CDR1 reads ENHRY; CDR2 reads SYGVKD. V dropped 5 bases and J dropped 2 bases, with 15 bases sitting between them. The CDR3 has 15 residues. This chain's CDR3 is CAISSYRSSNYGYTF. The DNA of the CDR3 is TGTGCCATCAGTTCCTACAGGAGTTCCAACTATGGCTACACCTTC.

The chain recombines TRBV11-2 with TRBJ1-1; D is perhaps TRBD1 (5 bases). The CDR3 spans 13 residues. V was pared by 5 bases and J by 11 bases, with 18 bases between. Germline V CDR1 and CDR2: SGHAT, FQNNGV. In DNA form, the CDR3 reads TGTGCCAGCAGCGGATCACAGGCGCGACCGGCTTTCTTT. Its protein product is CASSGSQARPAFF.

This chain uses TRBV30 with TRBJ1-1; no clear D. The germline V and J ends were trimmed by 2 bases and 3 bases, with 10 bases remaining between them. CDR1 is GTSNPN, CDR2 SVGIG, per germline (reference sequence). CDR3 length equals 13 residues. The CDR3 sequence: CAWSPAPDTEAFF. CDR3 nucleotides: TGTGCCTGGAGTCCCGCTCCGGACACTGAAGCTTTCTTT. Full variable domain (missing parts from reference TRBV30 and TRBJ1-1): SQTIHQWPATLVQPVGSPLSLECTVEGTSNPNLYWYRQAAGRGLQLLFYSVGIGQISSEVPQNLSASRPQDRQFILSSKKLLLSDSGFYLCAWSPAPDTEAFFGQGTRLTVV.

The V call is TRBV11-2, the J call TRBJ1-3, with a tentative D call TRBD1 (5 bases). V lost 8 bases to trimming and J lost 0 bases, with 17 bases between them. This CDR3 has 16 amino acids. Germline CDR1 SGHAT, CDR2 FQNNGV. The CDR3 loop is CASGLMDTSSGNTIYF. The CDR3 nucleotides read TGTGCCAGCGGTCTGATGGACACGAGCTCTGGAAACACCATATATTTT.

The rearrangement links TRBV7-8 to TRBJ1-5, with no clear D. In germline, CDR1 is SGHVS, CDR2 FQNEAQ. This CDR3 spans 14 amino acids. V was shortened by 1 base and J by 3 bases, with 7 bases between the two germline ends. In nucleotides, the CDR3 is TGTGCCAGCAGCTTAGGCCAGAACAATCAGCCCCAGCATTTT. This translates into CASSLGQNNQPQHF.

This clone turned up a few times. CDR3 coding DNA: TGTGCCATCAGGGGACTAGCGGGGGTTGAGCAGTTCTTC. Translation gives CAIRGLAGVEQFF. The rearrangement joins TRBV10-3 to TRBJ2-1, with TRBD2 identical over 14 bases. Germline V CDR1 and CDR2: ENHRY, SYGVKD. The trim removed 6 bases at V and 9 bases at J, leaving 1 base unmatched. The CDR3 runs 13 residues.

The V call is TRBV18, the J call TRBJ2-3, with 8 bases identical to TRBD1. Per the germline V gene, CDR1 is KGHSH and CDR2 is LQKENI. Trimming removed 2 bases from V and 4 bases from J; junction bases left unmatched: 2. This CDR3 has 14 residues. The CDR3, as DNA: TGTGCCAGCTCACCAGTACAGGGGGCAGATACGCAGTATTTT. It encodes CASSPVQGADTQYF.

This clone was seen more than once but under ten times. This chain connects TRBV5-1 to TRBJ2-1; 8 nucleotides match TRBD2. Germline assignment: CDR1 SGHRS and CDR2 YFSETQ. The junction had 7 bases not matched to a gene; V was cut back by 3 bases and J by 2 bases. The CDR3 sequence is 16 residues long. In nucleotides, the CDR3 is TGCGCCAGCAGCTCGTCCGCGGGGGGCGCCTACAATGAGCAGTTCTTC. It encodes CASSSSAGGAYNEQFF.

This sequence joins TRBV6-6 and TRBJ1-2, with unresolved D. In germline, CDR1 is MNHNY, CDR2 SVGAGI (reference sequence). Trimming removed 11 bases at V and 3 bases at J, with 16 bases between. The CDR3 contains 13 residues. CDR3 region: CASITGLDYGYTF. As DNA, the CDR3 is TGTGCCTCCATAACGGGGTTGGACTATGGCTACACCTTC.

This chain joins TRBV3-1 (or the pseudogene TRBV3-2) and TRBJ1-2; tentatively, D is TRBD1 (6 bases). Trimming removed 0 bases at V and 2 bases at J, with 13 bases between. The CDR3 runs 16 residues. From germline, CDR1 is LGHDT and CDR2 YNNKEL (reference sequence). The CDR3: CASSQDNQGLNYGYTF. In DNA, the CDR3 is TGTGCCAGCAGCCAAGATAACCAGGGGTTGAACTATGGCTACACCTTC.

The rearrangement links TRBV3-1 (or the pseudogene TRBV3-2) to TRBJ2-4, with 7 bases lining up with TRBD2. V lost 0 bases, J lost 3 bases, and 8 bases stayed unmatched. The germline CDR1 and CDR2 sequences are LGHDT and YNNKEL (reference sequence). The CDR3 contains 17 residues. The DNA of the CDR3 is TGTGCCAGCAGCCAAGATTCCCTAGCGGTGATCAAAAACATTCAGTACTTC. Translation: CASSQDSLAVIKNIQYF.

The chain carries TRBV27 and TRBJ2-5; 8 bases are a match to TRBD1. The CDR3 is made up of 16 amino acids. V shed 9 bases, J shed 4 bases, and the junction held 16 bases outside the gene matches. The germline V gene has CDR1 MNHEY and CDR2 SMNVEV (reference sequence). CDR3 bases: TGTGCCAGACTCCCCACCCGGCAGGGGGCTAGAGAGACCCAGTACTTC. This translates into CARLPTRQGARETQYF.

The rearrangement uses TRBV18 and TRBJ2-2, with D possibly being TRBD2 (5 bases). The germline gives CDR1 KGHSH, CDR2 LQKENI. This CDR3 is 13 amino acids long. Between the trimmed V and J ends, which lost 3 bases and 7 bases, there was a span of 9 bases. CDR3 loop: CASSPLLGGELFF. CDR3 sequence (DNA): TGTGCCAGCTCACCTTTACTAGGCGGGGAGCTGTTTTTT.

The chain uses TRBV2 and TRBJ1-6; TRBD1 is a possible D gene (6 bases). V was shortened by 6 bases and J by 10 bases, with 16 bases between the two germline ends. The CDR3 loop spans 14 amino acids. Germline CDR1 is SNHLY and CDR2 is FYNNEI. The CDR3 DNA reads as TGTGCCAGCAGAAGGGACATTACGGGATCACCCCTCCACTTT. It encodes CASRRDITGSPLHF.

The chain joins TRBV7-9 to TRBJ1-2, with TRBD1 matching over 10 bases. Germline assignment: CDR1 SEHNR and CDR2 FQNEAQ (reference sequence). The CDR3 is 13 amino acids. V dropped 5 bases and J dropped 12; count of bases not matched to a gene: 9. The CDR3 DNA reads as TGTGCCAGCAGCCCGACGGACAGGGGGGAGGACACCTTC. This codes for CASSPTDRGEDTF.

This chain joins TRBV7-8 and TRBJ2-1; 7 bases are shared with TRBD2. This CDR3 is built from 15 residues. CDR1 is SGHVS and CDR2 is FQNEAQ in the germline V gene. J was trimmed by 0 bases and V by 4 bases; bases with no gene match: 3. In DNA, the CDR3 is TGTGCCAGCAGCTCCCAGCGGGGCTCCTACAATGAGCAGTTCTTC. Translating it yields CASSSQRGSYNEQFF.

V gene TRBV5-5 combines with J gene TRBJ2-7, with 7 bases aligning to TRBD1. This CDR3 region has 15 residues. Losses at the gene ends were 0 bases for V and 2 bases for J; bases not matched to a gene: 5. The germline gives CDR1 SGHKS, CDR2 YYEKEE (reference sequence). The CDR3 loop reads CASSLGGTETYEQYF. Here the CDR3 DNA reads TGTGCCAGCAGCTTGGGGGGGACAGAAACCTACGAGCAGTACTTC.